Listed below are T cell receptor beta chains from one sample, sequenced in a study of cytomegalovirus exposure and HLA in healthy donors. The assay was immunoSEQ multiplex PCR, and TCRdb's table has in-frame clones only and misses some. The table has about 140,000 clones, around 80% seen once; the top ten hold roughly 2.8%. The sequenced sample was PBMCs. The source is a woman in her thirties in good health and CMV-seronegative. Each CDR3 is given with its conserved first and last residue. A D gene is named only where the DNA matches it firmly. Clone size, where shown, is once, few, many, or a class for clones that have expanded.

TRBJ1-1 TRBD1 - TRBV28 12 CATSTGTTEAFF TGTGCCACCTCGACAGGGACCACTGAAGCTTTCTTT
TRBJ2-2 TRBD2 - TRBV5-4 14 CASGQREATGELFF TGTGCCAGCGGACAGCGGGAGGCGACGGGGGAGCTGTTTTTT
TRBJ1-2 - few TRBV9 13 CASSAGQREGYTF TGTGCCAGCAGCGCCGGACAGAGAGAGGGCTACACCTTC
TRBJ2-7 TRBD2 few TRBV10-2 15 CASSEGAGVIYEQYF TGCGCCAGCAGTGAGGGGGCGGGAGTGATCTACGAGCAGTACTTC
TRBJ2-3 TRBD1 - TRBV7-9 15 CSSTDTGTGTDTQYF TGTTCCAGCACCGACACCGGGACAGGCACAGATACGCAGTATTTT
TRBJ2-3 - - TRBV2 13 CASSAEGTDTQYF TGTGCCAGCAGTGCGGAGGGGACAGATACGCAGTATTTT
TRBJ1-1 TRBD1 - TRBV18 14 CASSTTGANTEAFF TGTGCCAGCTCAACTACAGGGGCGAACACTGAAGCTTTCTTT
TRBJ2-3 TRBD2 - TRBV18 15 CASSPMRGGTDTQYF TGTGCCAGCTCACCCATGCGGGGGGGAACAGATACGCAGTATTTT
TRBJ2-1 TRBD2 - TRBV7-9 15 CSSSLGLAAYNEQFF TGTTCCAGCAGCTTGGGACTAGCGGCGTACAATGAGCAGTTCTTC
TRBJ2-1 TRBD2 - TRBV11-2 16 CASSKRRGGRLDEQFF TGTGCCAGCAGCAAACGGAGGGGCGGGAGGTTGGATGAGCAGTTCTTC
TRBJ2-7 - - TRBV10-1 16 CASRKFLPDSTYEQYF TGCGCCAGCAGGAAATTCCTCCCGGACAGTACCTACGAGCAGTACTTC
TRBJ1-2 TRBD1 few TRBV6-6 14 CASSGQGRNYGYTF TGTGCCAGCAGTGGACAGGGGAGAAACTATGGCTACACCTTC
TRBJ2-7 - once TRBV6-5 13 CASKPTGRSEQYF TGTGCCAGCAAACCGACAGGGAGGAGCGAGCAGTACTTC
TRBJ2-7 - - TRBV19 15 CASSTGTGLGYEQYF TGTGCCAGTAGTACCGGAACAGGGCTCGGCTACGAGCAGTACTTC
TRBJ2-3 TRBD1 - TRBV27 15 CASSLGTGSTDTQYF TGTGCCAGCAGTTTGGGGACAGGGAGCACAGATACGCAGTATTTT
TRBJ2-3 TRBD1 - TRBV9 15 CASSTQGVRTDTQYF TGTGCCAGCAGCACACAGGGGGTAAGGACAGATACGCAGTATTTT
TRBJ2-1 TRBD2 once TRBV10-3 17 CAISGKGLAGGYNEQFF TGTGCCATCAGTGGTAAGGGACTAGCGGGAGGCTACAATGAGCAGTTCTTC
TRBJ1-1 - - TRBV5-5 11 CASRFGPEAFF TGTGCCAGCAGATTCGGTCCAGAAGCTTTCTTT
TRBJ2-4 - - TRBV7-8 16 CASSVQAILAKNIQYF TGTGCCAGCAGCGTTCAGGCAATACTAGCCAAAAACATTCAGTACTTC
TRBJ1-5 - - TRBV7-9 14 CASSLYDGDQPQHF TGTGCCAGCAGCTTATACGACGGGGATCAGCCCCAGCATTTT
TRBJ1-6 - - TRBV4-1 15 CASSQAGGLNSPLHF TGCGCCAGCAGCCAAGCTGGAGGGTTGAATTCACCCCTCCACTTT
TRBJ2-5 - - TRBV5-4 13 CASSFPGVETQYF TGTGCCAGCAGCTTCCCGGGAGTGGAGACCCAGTACTTC
TRBJ2-2 TRBD1 - TRBV15 16 CATSRGGTGYTGELFF TGTGCCACCAGCAGAGGGGGGACAGGGTACACCGGGGAGCTGTTTTTT
TRBJ1-1 TRBD1 - TRBV14 16 CASSQALRGPNTEAFF TGTGCCAGCAGCCAAGCCCTCAGGGGGCCGAACACTGAAGCTTTCTTT
TRBJ1-1 - - TRBV19 14 CASSTPTGFTEAFF TGTGCCAGTAGTACCCCCACAGGGTTCACTGAAGCTTTCTTT
TRBJ2-5 TRBD1 - TRBV15 15 CATSRDRVQGETQYF TGTGCCACCAGCAGAGATCGGGTACAGGGGGAGACCCAGTACTTC
TRBJ2-1 - - TRBV7-8 16 CASSPPRGHTHNEQFF TGTGCCAGCAGCCCCCCCAGAGGACACACACACAATGAGCAGTTCTTC
TRBJ2-5 TRBD1 - TRBV14 18 CASSQGLLRTGGLETQYF TGTGCCAGCAGCCAAGGCCTCCTCCGGACAGGGGGCCTGGAGACCCAGTACTTC
TRBJ2-3 TRBD2 - TRBV27 18 CASSFRWTSGKTTDTQYF TGTGCCAGCAGTTTTCGGTGGACTAGCGGGAAGACCACAGATACGCAGTATTTT
TRBJ2-2 - - TRBV7-3 14 CASSRTRDTGELFF TGTGCCAGCAGCAGGACCAGGGACACCGGGGAGCTGTTTTTT
TRBJ2-7 - - TRBV12-5 14 CASGPRGALYEQYF TGTGCTAGTGGTCCCCGGGGTGCGCTATACGAGCAGTACTTC
TRBJ1-5 - - TRBV19 12 CASSSRNQPQHF TGTGCCAGTAGTTCACGGAATCAGCCCCAGCATTTT
TRBJ2-3 TRBD2 - TRBV7-2 18 CASSSRRTSGGAADTQYF TGTGCCAGCAGCTCCCGACGGACTAGCGGGGGGGCGGCAGATACGCAGTATTTT
TRBJ1-4 TRBD1 once TRBV7-2 15 CASSLAGTGDEKLFF TGTGCCAGCAGCTTAGCCGGGACAGGAGATGAAAAACTGTTTTTT
TRBJ1-2 TRBD1 - TRBV5-5 15 CASSLDPTGPYDYTF TGTGCCAGCAGCTTGGACCCGACAGGGCCCTATGACTACACCTTC
TRBJ1-1 TRBD1 once TRBV11-1 14 CASSYGRGRTEAFF TGTGCCAGCAGCTACGGGAGGGGGCGTACTGAAGCTTTCTTT
TRBJ2-3 - - TRBV18 15 CASSPFRDNTDTQYF TGTGCCAGCTCACCATTCCGGGACAACACAGATACGCAGTATTTT
TRBJ1-3 - - TRBV28 12 CASSSLGNTIYF TGTGCCAGCAGTTCCCTCGGAAACACCATATATTTT
TRBJ2-2 TRBD2 - TRBV30 15 CAWNRGLAGAGELFF TGTGCCTGGAACCGGGGACTAGCGGGGGCCGGGGAGCTGTTTTTT
TRBJ1-5 - - TRBV15 17 CATSRDLLGGRNQPQHF TGTGCCACCAGCAGAGATCTCTTAGGAGGCCGCAATCAGCCCCAGCATTTT
TRBJ2-6 - - TRBV5-4 15 CASSSRLSGANVLTF TGTGCCAGCAGCTCGCGATTATCTGGGGCCAACGTCCTGACTTTC
TRBJ2-5 - - TRBV5-6 13 CASSRRGVETQYF TGTGCCAGCAGCCGACGGGGAGTGGAGACCCAGTACTTC
TRBJ1-5 - few TRBV18 13 CASSQTDNQPQHF TGTGCCAGCTCACAGACAGACAATCAGCCCCAGCATTTT
TRBJ2-1 TRBD2 - TRBV28 15 CASVIAGEAYNEQFF TGTGCCAGCGTTATAGCGGGAGAGGCTTACAATGAGCAGTTCTTC
TRBJ1-5 - - TRBV27 15 CASSLKGYSNQPQHF TGTGCCAGCAGTTTAAAGGGGTATAGCAATCAGCCCCAGCATTTT
TRBJ1-5 TRBD1 few TRBV6-1 16 CASSEFNTGGNQPQHF TGTGCCAGCAGTGAATTTAATACAGGGGGTAATCAGCCCCAGCATTTT
TRBJ1-4 TRBD1 - TRBV28 15 CASSPGQGEDEKLFF TGTGCCAGCAGTCCCGGACAGGGGGAAGATGAAAAACTGTTTTTT
TRBJ1-2 TRBD1 - TRBV7-6 17 CASSFVFGTGDHYGYTF TGTGCCAGCAGCTTTGTTTTTGGGACAGGCGACCACTATGGCTACACCTTC
TRBJ2-1 TRBD2 - TRBV27 18 CASNPLPRLAGDYNEQFF TGTGCCAGTAACCCGCTCCCCAGACTAGCGGGCGACTACAATGAGCAGTTCTTC
TRBJ1-5 TRBD1 - TRBV19 15 CASSGDRVNNQPQHF TGTGCCAGTAGTGGGGACAGGGTAAACAATCAGCCCCAGCATTTT
TRBJ1-5 TRBD1 once TRBV30 14 CAWTAGGYNQPQHF TGTGCCTGGACGGCAGGGGGTTACAATCAGCCCCAGCATTTT
TRBJ1-5 - few TRBV7-6 12 CASSFPGQPQHF TGTGCCAGCAGCTTTCCGGGTCAGCCCCAGCATTTT
TRBJ2-5 TRBD2 - TRBV5-1 17 CASSFWTSGGAEETQYF TGCGCCAGCAGCTTCTGGACTAGCGGGGGGGCTGAAGAGACCCAGTACTTC
TRBJ1-1 - - TRBV6-1 14 CASSEGQVWTEAFF TGTGCCAGCAGTGAAGGACAGGTTTGGACTGAAGCTTTCTTT
TRBJ1-2 - - TRBV7-3 19 CASSFYTTRDIECNYGYTF TGTGCCAGCAGCTTCTACACCACCCGGGACATCGAATGTAACTATGGCTACACCTTC
TRBJ1-6 - - TRBV19 14 CASSGDSKNSPLHF TGTGCCAGTAGCGGTGACAGTAAGAATTCACCCCTCCACTTT
TRBJ1-2 TRBD1 few TRBV9 14 CASSVGGTEYGYTF TGTGCCAGCAGCGTAGGAGGGACAGAATATGGCTACACCTTC
TRBJ2-1 - - TRBV7-9 16 CASSPFGLANYNEQFF TGTGCCAGCAGCCCCTTCGGTCTAGCAAACTACAATGAGCAGTTCTTC
TRBJ2-7 - - TRBV7-9 12 CASSLAQGEQYF TGTGCCAGCAGCTTAGCACAGGGCGAGCAGTACTTC